This T cell receptor beta chain was identified during a study of blood T cell repertoires in COVID-19 (dated by TCRdb to between 2020 and 2021). Turning to the overall study: Collaborator samples came from the United States, Italy and Spain and covered acute and convalescent phases of COVID-19. The material from the prospective study consisted of cDNA or gDNA derived from T cells, B-cell-depleted T cells, or PBMCs. Deeply sampled blood TCRbeta repertoires from subjects exposed to, actively infected with, or recovered from COVID-19 were included in the dataset. A freely available public database, intended as a resource for researchers studying the immune response to SARS-CoV-2, is where the repertoires were released. Samples were obtained from the ongoing ImmuneRACE study (first 160 participants) and from 1,200 or so subjects provided by 6 global collaborators. A de-identified subject ID, COVID-19 status, age in years and sex were almost always included in the sample metadata. Where HLA class I and class II types were available, the types were taken from metadata supplied by the sample provider, not from assay-based typing.

The research as a whole found: Clinical and demographic metadata were provided uncurated, with the amount varying by source and participant.

Sequences MRHNA (CDR1) and SNTAGT (CDR2) are obtained from the germline V gene. From the cysteine up to the phenylalanine, the CDR3 has a length of 14 residues. Of the read, only the CDR3 DNA is kept; its 42 bases are in frame from base 1. TCRbeta CDR3 regions were amplified from genomic DNA using the immunoSEQ Assay, a bias-controlled multiplex PCR. The original methods were these. Within the assay, amplification of reference gene primers was used to estimate how many nucleated cells each sample contained. To quantify the absolute abundance of each unique TCRbeta CDR3 rearrangement, sequence reads were collapsed and filtered. For each sample, productive Simpson clonality was calculated by taking the square root of Simpson's diversity index across productive rearrangements. TCRdb took over this immuneACCESS table, retaining in-frame rearrangements with V and J assigned. Such tables are incomplete; in checked studies, under half of the missing clones stem from an unresolved V gene, and the remainder is unexplained. That table supplies the V and J calls and clone size; D and trimming were determined from the DNA. The table for this sample lists about 170,000 clones; around four fifths of them were counted only once. The ten largest clonotypes hold about 3.5% of the sample.

Participants in the prospective study were enrolled through a virtual design, were aged about 18 to 100 years, and lived in about 25 United States geographic areas. Cohort assignment in the prospective study relied on participant-reported clinical history from a screening survey and a study questionnaire. Each participant in the prospective study had whole blood, serum and a nasopharyngeal or oropharyngeal swab collected by mobile phlebotomists. Prospective study participants could optionally give additional blood draws and questionnaires over a roughly two-month period. Before DNA extraction, prospective study blood samples were shipped either frozen or at room temperature. This clone was observed a single time. Its antigen target is currently unknown. No base-level quality is on record; no much larger clone is a single base apart.

Sequenced sample: PBMCs or T cells enriched from blood (not recorded which). The clonotype was recovered from a woman aged 45-59 years in a cohort exposed to, infected with or recovered from COVID-19 (not recorded which). The rearrangement combines TRBV6-4 with TRBJ1-4, with TRBD1 perhaps the D gene, on 5 matching bases. At the DNA level, the sequence is TGTGGGCAAACTGTGGGGGACTACGCTAGCAAACTGTTTTTT. Translation gives CGQTVGDYASKLFF.